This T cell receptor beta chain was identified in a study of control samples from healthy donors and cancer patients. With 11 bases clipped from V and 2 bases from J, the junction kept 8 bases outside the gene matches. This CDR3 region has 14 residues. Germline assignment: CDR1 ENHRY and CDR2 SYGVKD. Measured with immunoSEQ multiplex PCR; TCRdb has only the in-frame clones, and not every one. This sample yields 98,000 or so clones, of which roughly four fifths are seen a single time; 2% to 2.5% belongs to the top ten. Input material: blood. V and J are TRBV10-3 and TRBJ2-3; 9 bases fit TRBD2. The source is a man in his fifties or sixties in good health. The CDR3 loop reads CASLRGGATDTQYF. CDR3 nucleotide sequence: TGTGCCTCCCTTCGCGGGGGGGCCACAGATACGCAGTATTTT.